The 32 T cell receptor beta chains presented below share a single source sample, sequenced in a study of early T cells in non-severe SARS-CoV-2 infection. TCRdb re-called the 5' RACE reads through MiXCR, storing one row per CDR3 protein. The sample lists about 58,000 distinct CDR3 sequences; roughly 8.4% were seen once. Sequencing was done on a sample of whole blood. These receptors all stem from an adult who was a healthcare worker with PCR-confirmed SARS-CoV-2 infection or an uninfected control (not recorded which).

This chain joins TRBV7-2 and TRBJ2-2; 7 bases line up with TRBD2. The CDR3 loop spans 15 amino acids. The J segment lost 5 bases and the V segment lost 5 bases, leaving 8 bases of the junction unmatched. Germline CDR1 and CDR2: SGHTA and FQGNSA. DNA of the CDR3: TGTGCCAGCAGCCCCGCGGGAGTTAGGACCGGGGAGCTGTTTTTT. Protein sequence: CASSPAGVRTGELFF.

This clonotype showed up just a few times. The chain employs TRBV13 and TRBJ2-5; 10 bases line up with TRBD2. The germline gives CDR1 PRHDT, CDR2 FYEKMQ (reference sequence). V lost 5 bases, J lost 5 bases, and 8 bases stayed unmatched. The CDR3 contains 15 residues. The CDR3 nucleotides read TGTGCCAGCAGCAAAGAGAGCGGGAGGGCTGAGACCCAGTACTTC. This encodes CASSKESGRAETQYF.

The table lists this clonotype with a few counts. For the CDR3, the DNA is TGTGCCAGCAGTGGGACAGGGAATCAGCCCCAGCATTTT. Protein sequence: CASSGTGNQPQHF. J is TRBJ1-5 and V is TRBV2; 8 nucleotides agree with TRBD1. V shed 4 bases and J 4 bases; nucleotides not matched to a gene: 0. The CDR3 runs 13 residues. The V gene's germline CDR1 is SNHLY and CDR2 FYNNEI.

This clonotype was recorded many times. The chain couples TRBV20-1 to TRBJ2-1, with a possible D match to TRBD2 (5 bases). The CDR3 is 13 amino acids. V shed 8 bases and J shed 7 bases, with 18 bases lying between them. CDR1 and CDR2 from the germline V gene are DFQATT and SNEGSKA (reference sequence). The CDR3 here is CSSPGKVGNEQFF. The CDR3 DNA reads as TGCAGTTCACCGGGGAAGGTTGGGAATGAGCAGTTCTTC.

This clonotype has ten or more counts. The V call is TRBV24-1, the J call TRBJ2-1; D perhaps matches TRBD2 (5 bases). This CDR3 has 16 amino acids. Germline V gene lookup returns CDR1 KGHDR and CDR2 SFDVKD. V was shortened by 7 bases and J by 8 bases, with 23 bases between the two germline ends. CDR3 residues: CATSSFQDSRVDEQFF. The CDR3, as DNA: TGTGCCACCAGCTCTTTCCAGGACTCCCGGGTAGATGAGCAGTTCTTC.

This clonotype was seen repeatedly, ten times or more. This chain uses TRBV6-6 with TRBJ2-7; 8 nucleotides align to TRBD2. Germline V gene sequence: CDR1 MNHNY, CDR2 SVGAGI (reference sequence). This CDR3 region has 13 residues. Germline trimming cut 6 bases from V and 4 bases from J; bases unmatched to any gene: 5. In DNA, the CDR3 is TGTGCCAGCAGGCGAGCGGGAGAGTACGAGCAGTACTTC. Amino acids: CASRRAGEYEQYF.

Notes on this clonotype: At one of its ends the junction is not consistent with the germline gene, which may arise from a read error. V usage is TRBV7-8 and J usage is TRBJ2-5; no definite D call. Germline V gene sequence: CDR1 SGHVS, CDR2 FQNEAQ. The CDR3 loop spans 10 amino acids. CDR3 sequence (DNA): TGTGTCAGCAGCTTACCACAGTCCCAATTC. Its protein is CVSSLPQSQF.

This clonotype has a handful of counts. The chain is built from TRBV11-2 and TRBJ1-1; a weak D match, TRBD1 (5 bases). The V gene's germline CDR1 is SGHAT and CDR2 FQNNGV. With 4 bases removed from V and 1 base from J, the gap between germline ends came to 16 bases. This CDR3 region has 16 residues. CDR3 bases: TGTGCCAGCAGCTACACCAGGGTGAGAAGGAACACTGAAGCTTTCTTT. It encodes CASSYTRVRRNTEAFF.

This clonotype came up many times. This sequence joins TRBV20-1 and TRBJ2-1; 7 positions match TRBD2. Unmatched junction bases numbered 8, after V lost 1 base and J lost 8 bases. The germline gives CDR1 DFQATT, CDR2 SNEGSKA (reference sequence). This CDR3 contains 14 residues. The CDR3 coding sequence is TGCAGTGCTAGAGGCCTTCGGGGGGTTTATGAGCAGTTCTTC. Protein sequence: CSARGLRGVYEQFF.

The chain couples TRBV10-3 to TRBJ2-1, with 8 bases identical to TRBD2. Trimming removed 2 bases from V and 2 bases from J; junction bases left unmatched: 5. The CDR3 length is 16 residues. Looked up from germline, CDR1 is ENHRY and CDR2 is SYGVKD. DNA for the CDR3: TGTGCCATCAGTGAGGGGGTAGCGGGGCCCTACAATGAGCAGTTCTTC. Residues: CAISEGVAGPYNEQFF.

This chain connects TRBV5-1 to TRBJ1-1; D unresolved. Germline V gene sequence: CDR1 SGHRS, CDR2 YFSETQ. V gave up 2 bases and J gave up 8 bases, with 13 bases separating them. The CDR3 spans 13 residues. CDR3 protein: CASSFNEGSEAFF. The DNA for the CDR3 is TGCGCCAGCAGCTTTAACGAGGGTTCGGAAGCTTTCTTT.

This clonotype was counted many times. J is TRBJ1-3 and V is TRBV30; 8 nucleotides agree with TRBD1. Germline assignment: CDR1 GTSNPN and CDR2 SVGIG (reference sequence). CDR3 length: 15 residues. The junction had 5 bases not matched to a gene; V was cut back by 4 bases and J by 0 bases. Written as DNA, the CDR3 is TGTGCCTGGAAACGGGACAGGAGCTCTGGAAACACCATATATTTT. Encoded protein: CAWKRDRSSGNTIYF.

The table lists this clonotype with a few counts. The V and J genes are TRBV7-2 and TRBJ2-3; a weak D match, TRBD2 (5 bases). V lost 2 bases and J 1 base, leaving 13 bases between the germline ends. Germline CDR1 is SGHTA and CDR2 is FQGNSA. The CDR3 runs 16 residues. The CDR3 loop reads CASSLSQRGGTDTQYF. CDR3 bases: TGTGCCAGCAGCTTAAGTCAACGGGGAGGCACAGATACGCAGTATTTT.

The sample holds a few counts of this clonotype. V is TRBV6-5 and J is TRBJ2-7, with D maybe TRBD2 (5 bases). This CDR3 has 15 residues. V lost 2 bases, J lost 0 bases, and 11 bases lay in between. Per the germline V gene, CDR1 is MNHEY and CDR2 is SVGAGI. The CDR3 sequence: CASSYGADPSYEQYF. The CDR3, as DNA: TGTGCCAGCAGTTACGGAGCGGACCCCTCCTACGAGCAGTACTTC.

In its sample, this clonotype was seen many times. This chain links TRBV6-1 with TRBJ1-1; no reliable D call. CDR3 length: 13 residues. Looked up from germline, CDR1 is MNHNS and CDR2 is SASEGT. Trimming cost V 2 bases and J 1 base, with 5 bases left between them. In DNA, the CDR3 is TGTGCCAGCAGTGAACAGCGGAACACTGAAGCTTTCTTT. It codes for CASSEQRNTEAFF.

The chain employs TRBV21-1 and TRBJ2-3; TRBD2 was called by the table and not checked on the DNA. TRBV21-1 is marked as a pseudogene. This CDR3 is 16 amino acids long. The CDR3 is CASSTRLAGMTDTQYF. The DNA of the CDR3 is TGTGCCAGCAGCACTCGACTAGCGGGAATGACAGATACGCAGTATTTT.

This clonotype was observed a handful of times. The chain is built from TRBV29-1 and TRBJ2-7; 8 nucleotides line up with TRBD2. The V and J ends lost 6 bases and 7 bases, in that order; junction bases with no gene match: 14. The germline CDR1 and CDR2 sequences are SQVTM and ANQGSEA. The CDR3 has 14 residues. CDR3 amino acids: CSVLVRGRKVEQYF. The DNA for the CDR3 is TGCAGCGTCCTCGTTCGCGGGAGGAAAGTGGAGCAGTACTTC.

There are a few counts of this clonotype. This chain uses TRBV19 with TRBJ1-5; D is uncertain. The V gene lost 0 bases and the J gene lost 4 bases, with 16 bases spanning the gap. The CDR3 loop spans 17 amino acids. Germline loops: CDR1 LNHDA, CDR2 SQIVND (reference sequence). CDR3 in amino acids: CASSIDLETYTNQPQHF. CDR3 in DNA: TGTGCCAGTAGTATAGATCTTGAGACGTACACTAATCAGCCCCAGCATTTT.

This clonotype occurred many times. CDR3 loop: CASSLGYNEQFF. The CDR3 region has the DNA TGTGCCAGCAGCTTGGGCTACAATGAGCAGTTCTTC. J is TRBJ2-1 and V is TRBV7-2; D gene unclear. The CDR3 spans 12 residues. Germline values: CDR1 SGHTA, CDR2 FQGNSA. Trimming took off 3 bases at V and 3 bases at J, with 3 bases between the two ends.

This clonotype was found a few times. The CDR3 sequence is CASSLLGTSNNEQFF. The DNA for the CDR3 is TGTGCCAGCAGTTTGTTAGGGACTAGCAACAATGAGCAGTTCTTC. The chain is built from TRBV7-9 and TRBJ2-1, with 9 bases identical to TRBD2. With V trimmed by 6 bases and J by 5 bases, 8 bases remained unmatched. The CDR3 consists of 15 residues. Germline assignment: CDR1 SEHNR and CDR2 FQNEAQ (reference sequence).

This chain links TRBV6-6 with TRBJ1-6, with TRBD1 as a possible D gene (5 bases). This CDR3 spans 14 amino acids. The germline V and J ends were trimmed by 8 bases and 7 bases, with 15 bases remaining between them. Germline V gene data show CDR1 as MNHNY and CDR2 as SVGAGI (reference sequence). The CDR3 sequence is CASQRGGSNSPLHF. In nucleotides, the CDR3 is TGTGCCAGCCAGAGGGGCGGATCAAATTCACCCCTCCACTTT.

The rearrangement uses TRBV3-1 and TRBJ2-2; D not resolved. This CDR3 region has 14 residues. The V gene's germline CDR1 is LGHDT and CDR2 YNNKEL (reference sequence). V was shortened by 3 bases and J by 4 bases, with 9 bases between the two germline ends. In DNA, the CDR3 is TGTGCCAGCAGCCAGGTCGCGAGCACCGGGGAGCTGTTTTTT. Residues: CASSQVASTGELFF.

This clonotype was counted only a few times. This chain connects TRBV19 to TRBJ2-7; 11 bases map to TRBD2. Germline values: CDR1 LNHDA, CDR2 SQIVND (reference sequence). The CDR3 is 16 amino acids. V lost 5 bases to trimming and J lost 4 bases; unmatched junction nucleotides: 10. CDR3 sequence reads: CASSRKLAGAQYEQYF. CDR3 DNA sequence: TGTGCCAGTAGTCGAAAACTAGCGGGAGCCCAATACGAGCAGTACTTC.

This clonotype appeared many times. V gene TRBV19 combines with J gene TRBJ1-2, with TRBD1 matching 8 bases. There are 16 residues in the CDR3. Germline lookup yields CDR1 LNHDA and CDR2 SQIVND (reference sequence). V dropped 5 bases and J dropped 6; count of bases not matched to a gene: 14. The DNA of the CDR3 is TGTGCCAGTAGTCTAGGACAGGGACTTCTTTTGGATGGCTACACCTTC. This translates into CASSLGQGLLLDGYTF.

This clonotype was picked up a small number of times. The chain links TRBV28 to TRBJ2-1; 7 positions agree with TRBD1. V shed 8 bases, J shed 4 bases, and the junction held 8 bases outside the gene matches. The CDR3 sequence is 14 residues long. Germline CDR1 is MDHEN and CDR2 is SYDVKM. CDR3: CASVGTAPYNEQFF. CDR3 DNA: TGTGCCAGCGTGGGGACAGCACCTTACAATGAGCAGTTCTTC.

V is TRBV24-1 and J is TRBJ2-3; the match to TRBD1 covers 7 bases. The germline gives CDR1 KGHDR, CDR2 SFDVKD. V lost 3 bases, J lost 3 bases, and 5 bases stayed unmatched. CDR3 length: 15 amino acids. The CDR3 DNA sequence: TGTGCCACCAGTGATACCGGGACAGTTACAGATACGCAGTATTTT. Translation gives CATSDTGTVTDTQYF.

This clonotype was seen a handful of times. The rearrangement links TRBV10-2 to TRBJ2-3; D gene ambiguous. Germline V gene lookup returns CDR1 WSHSY and CDR2 SAAADI. V was shortened by 4 bases and J by 7 bases, with 6 bases between the two germline ends. There are 11 residues in the CDR3. The CDR3 DNA reads TGCGCCAGCAGTGTAGGTAATACGCAGTATTTT. Amino acid sequence: CASSVGNTQYF.

This clonotype was seen a few times. The gene calls are TRBV7-2 and TRBJ2-7, with D tentatively TRBD2 (6 bases). V was pared by 0 bases and J by 4 bases, with 16 bases between. Germline V gene data show CDR1 as SGHTA and CDR2 as FQGNSA. CDR3 length equals 16 residues. The CDR3 loop reads CASSLAVAVTVYEQYF. As DNA, the CDR3 is TGTGCCAGCAGCTTAGCTGTAGCGGTTACCGTGTACGAGCAGTACTTC.

This clonotype was seen ten or more times. The V gene is TRBV6-1, the J gene TRBJ2-4; D gene unclear. The V gene lost 9 bases and the J gene lost 12 bases, with 9 bases spanning the gap. The CDR3 consists of 9 residues. Germline loops: CDR1 MNHNS, CDR2 SASEGT. This CDR3 is CARRGDQYF. The DNA of the CDR3 is TGTGCCAGGCGTGGGGATCAGTACTTC.

This sequence joins TRBV11-3 and TRBJ1-1; D is possibly TRBD1 (5 bases). V was cut by 8 bases and J by 1 base, with 11 bases left in between. CDR3 size: 13 residues. Germline assignment: CDR1 SGHNT and CDR2 YENEEA. The CDR3 spells CASSVGTNTEAFF. The CDR3 nucleotides read TGTGCCAGCTCCGTGGGGACGAACACTGAAGCTTTCTTT.

This clonotype was seen many times. CDR3 residues: CASSDQDSNQPQHF. DNA of the CDR3: TGTGCCAGCAGTGATCAGGACAGCAATCAGCCCCAGCATTTT. The chain carries TRBV6-4 and TRBJ1-5; no clear D gene. This CDR3 region has 14 residues. With 3 bases removed from V and 1 base from J, the gap between germline ends came to 7 bases. Per germline, CDR1 MRHNA and CDR2 SNTAGT.

A few counts support this clonotype. V usage is TRBV7-3 and J usage is TRBJ1-3; D unclear. The CDR3 extends over 17 amino acids. Trimming removed 6 bases from V and 0 bases from J, with 18 bases in between. The V gene's germline CDR1 is SGHTA and CDR2 FQGTGA. The CDR3 DNA is TGTGCCAGCAGTCCTGGTCCGGGCAGGACCTCTGGAAACACCATATATTTT. Amino acid sequence: CASSPGPGRTSGNTIYF.